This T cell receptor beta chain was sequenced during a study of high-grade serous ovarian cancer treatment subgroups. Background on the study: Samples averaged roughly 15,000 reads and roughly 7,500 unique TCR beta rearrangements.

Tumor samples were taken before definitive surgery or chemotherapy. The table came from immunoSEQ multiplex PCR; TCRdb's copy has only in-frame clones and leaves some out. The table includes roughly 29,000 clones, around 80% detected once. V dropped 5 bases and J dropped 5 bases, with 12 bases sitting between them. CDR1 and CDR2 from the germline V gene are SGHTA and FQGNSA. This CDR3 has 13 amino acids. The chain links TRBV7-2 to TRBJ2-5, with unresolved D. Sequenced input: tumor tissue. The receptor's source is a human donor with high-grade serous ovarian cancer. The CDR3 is CASSPRRRETQYF. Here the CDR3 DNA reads TGTGCCAGCAGCCCCCGCCGGCGGGAGACCCAGTACTTC.